This is a list of T cell receptor beta chains from one sample in a study of CD8+ T cells in alopecia areata. Assay used: immunoSEQ multiplex PCR; TCRdb lists only in-frame clones, some missing. The sample yields 110,000 or so clones, more than 30% seen once. The sequenced material came from CD4+ T cells sorted from blood. The receptors derive from a human donor with alopecia areata. The CDR3 runs from the conserved cysteine through the conserved F or W. A D gene is named only where the DNA matches it firmly. Clone size is shown for a subset of rows, as once, few, many or a class of expanded clone.

TRBV7-2	TRBD1	-	TRBJ2-2	TGTGCCAGCAGTGAGACAGGGGGCATCACCGGGGAGCTGTTTTTT	CASSETGGITGELFF
TRBV29-1	-	few	TRBJ1-1	TGCAGCGTGGACAGGAACACTGAAGCTTTCTTT	CSVDRNTEAFF
TRBV5-1	TRBD1	-	TRBJ2-3	TGCGCCAGCAGCTTGGGAGGGGGCGTTGGCACAGATACGCAGTATTTT	CASSLGGGVGTDTQYF
TRBV11-1	-	once	TRBJ2-3	TGTGCCAGCATTCTGGGGACACAGGGTACGCAGTATTTT	CASILGTQGTQYF
TRBV5-1	-	few	TRBJ2-1	TGCGCCAGCAGCCACGATCCGGGTAATGAGCAGTTCTTC	CASSHDPGNEQFF
TRBV30	-	few	TRBJ2-4	TGTGCCTGGAGTGTGGAGGTCAAAAACATTCAGTACTTC	CAWSVEVKNIQYF
TRBV29-1	TRBD1	-	TRBJ1-2	TGCAGCGTCCTGGACAGGGCGTCCAACTATGGCTACACCTTC	CSVLDRASNYGYTF
TRBV6-5	-	-	TRBJ2-7	TGTGCCAGCGAATCAGGGAGCTACGAGCAGTACTTC	CASESGSYEQYF
TRBV2	-	-	TRBJ1-5	TGTGCCAGCCGCGGATTTAGGAATCAGCCCCAGCATTTT	CASRGFRNQPQHF
TRBV28	TRBD2	few	TRBJ2-3	TGTGCCAGCAGTGGCGGGACTAGCGGGAGGGATACGCAGTATTTT	CASSGGTSGRDTQYF
TRBV5-1	-	-	TRBJ2-1	TGCGCCAGCAGCTTGGAGGCGCGCTCCTACACTGAGCAGTTCTTC	CASSLEARSYTEQFF
TRBV11-2	-	many	TRBJ2-3	TGTGCCAGCAGCTTAGGGGACGGCACAGATACGCAGTATTTT	CASSLGDGTDTQYF
TRBV14	-	few	TRBJ1-6	TGTGCCAGCAGCGTATACTCCTATAATTCACCCCTCCACTTT	CASSVYSYNSPLHF
TRBV9	TRBD1	-	TRBJ2-2	TGTGCCAGCAGCGTATCGACAGGGGACACCGGGGAGCTGTTTTTT	CASSVSTGDTGELFF
TRBV5-4	-	few	TRBJ1-5	TGTGCCAGCAGTTTAATGGGGGCCCAGCCCCAGCATTTT	CASSLMGAQPQHF
TRBV29-1	-	-	TRBJ2-7	TGCAGCGTTGAGCGGAACGCCTACGAGCAGTACTTC	CSVERNAYEQYF
TRBV29-1	-	-	TRBJ1-2	TGCAGCGTTGACTCTGGGGCAGCCCACTATGGCTACACCTTC	CSVDSGAAHYGYTF
TRBV7-2	-	few	TRBJ2-3	TGTGCCAGCAGCTTGGGCCTCAAGGCAGATACGCAGTATTTT	CASSLGLKADTQYF
TRBV7-8	-	few	TRBJ1-6	TGTGCCAGCAGCACCTATACAGGGAATCGGTCACCCCTCCACTTT	CASSTYTGNRSPLHF
TRBV29-1	-	-	TRBJ1-1	TGCAGCGTCGGAGGGACCACTGAAGCTTTCTTT	CSVGGTTEAFF